The 3 T cell receptor beta chains presented below share a single source sample, sequenced in a study of CD8+CD57+ T cells in acquired aplastic anemia (dated by TCRdb to between 2018 and 2020). TCRdb lists the instrument as Illumina HiSeq 2000. TCR beta VDJ combination and CDR3 sequence profiling used genomic DNA as the template. TCRdb reworked the public reads: Q25 trimming with fastp, MiXCR clone assembly, productive beta chains retained. All rows with the same CDR3 protein become a single entry with the most common DNA and genes. The sample data list hundreds of thousands of distinct CDR3 sequences, and just under 70% of these were observed just once. 4% of the sample lies in the top ten. The sequencing sample was made of sorted CD4+, CD8+, or CD8+CD57+ T cells (not recorded which) from PBMCs. The receptors come from a human donor in good health, serving as a control.

This clonotype showed up many times. The chain combines TRBV7-2 with TRBJ2-3, with D possibly TRBD2 on 7 matching bases. The CDR3 is 16 amino acids. V was cut by 0 bases and J by 2 bases, with 12 bases left in between. Germline loops: CDR1 SGHTA, CDR2 FQGNSA. Here the CDR3 DNA reads TGTGCCAGCAGCTTAGCAGGGGGGGGGGACACAGATACGCAGTATTTT. Translation: CASSLAGGGDTDTQYF. Based on the CDR3 plus reference TRBV7-2 and TRBJ2-3, the full variable domain is GAGVSQSPSNKVTEKGKDVELRCDPISGHTALYWYRQSLGQGLEFLIYFQGNSAPDKSGLPSDRFSAERTGGSVSTLTIQRTQQEDSAVYLCASSLAGGGDTDTQYFGPGTRLTVL.

In regard to this clonotype: Compared with germline, one end of the junction differs, possibly owing to a read error. The rearrangement links TRBV11-3 to TRBJ2-2; D not resolved. The CDR3 extends over 15 amino acids. Germline V gene data show CDR1 as SGHNT and CDR2 as YENEEA. The DNA for the CDR3 is TGCGCCAGCAGCTTAGATCGGCAGGACACCGGGGAGCTGTTTTTT. Residues: CASSLDRQDTGELFF. Full variable domain (missing parts from reference TRBV11-3 and TRBJ2-2): EAGVVQSPRYKIIEKKQPVAFWCNPISGHNTLYWYLQNLGQGPELLIRYENEEAVDDSQLPKDRFSAERLKGVDSTLKIQPAELGDSAVYLCASSLDRQDTGELFFGEGSRLTVL.

The chain carries TRBV7-2 and TRBJ1-2, with D possibly matching TRBD1 (5 bases). The V gene lost 1 base and the J gene lost 11 bases, with 20 bases spanning the gap. The CDR3 is 15 amino acids. Germline CDR1 SGHTA, CDR2 FQGNSA. CDR3 amino acids: CASSLGAGSGDQYTF. For the CDR3, the DNA is TGTGCCAGCAGCTTAGGGGCAGGCTCGGGGGACCAGTACACCTTC.